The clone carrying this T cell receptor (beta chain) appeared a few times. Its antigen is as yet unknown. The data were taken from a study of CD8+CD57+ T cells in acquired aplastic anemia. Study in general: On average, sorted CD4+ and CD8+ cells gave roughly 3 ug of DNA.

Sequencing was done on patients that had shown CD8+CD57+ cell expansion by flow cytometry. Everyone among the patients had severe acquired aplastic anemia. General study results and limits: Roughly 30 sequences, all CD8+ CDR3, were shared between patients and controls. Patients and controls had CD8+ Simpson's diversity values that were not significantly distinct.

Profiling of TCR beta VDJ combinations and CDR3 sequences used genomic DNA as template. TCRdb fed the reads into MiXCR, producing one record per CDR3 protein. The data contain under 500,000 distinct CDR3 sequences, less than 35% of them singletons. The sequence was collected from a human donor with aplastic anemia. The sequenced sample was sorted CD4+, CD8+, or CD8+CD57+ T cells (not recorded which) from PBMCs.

The CDR3: CASTEGGTEAFF. The CDR3, as DNA: TGTGCCAGCACCGAGGGGGGCACTGAAGCTTTCTTT. The V and J genes are TRBV7-9 and TRBJ1-1; perhaps TRBD1 as D (6 bases). The germline CDR1 and CDR2 sequences are SEHNR and FQNEAQ (reference sequence). The CDR3 is made up of 12 amino acids. Trimming left V 7 bases short and J 4 bases short, with 10 bases between.